This T cell receptor beta chain was retrieved from a study of identical twins. General study points: Excess twin sharing in beta out-of-frame sequences was weaker.

J lost 7 bases, V lost 6 bases, and 9 bases had no gene match. The CDR3 is 14 residues long. CDR1 and CDR2 (germline): MNHNS, SASEGT. With respect to this clonotype: Its antigen is unknown.

From the 5' RACE reads, TCRdb called clonotypes with MiXCR, one entry per CDR3 protein. Of 350,000 to 600,000 distinct CDR3 sequences listed, 13% to 15% are singletons. The data also belong to a second study, concerning yellow fever vaccine responses in identical twins.

This chain joins TRBV6-1 and TRBJ1-5; 7 nucleotides align to TRBD1. This clonotype was obtained from a woman aged 18-29 years in good health. Sequencing was carried out using CD4+ T cells sorted from blood. This chain's CDR3 is CASRSTGIRQPQHF. For the CDR3, the DNA is TGTGCCAGCAGATCGACAGGGATACGGCAGCCCCAGCATTTT.